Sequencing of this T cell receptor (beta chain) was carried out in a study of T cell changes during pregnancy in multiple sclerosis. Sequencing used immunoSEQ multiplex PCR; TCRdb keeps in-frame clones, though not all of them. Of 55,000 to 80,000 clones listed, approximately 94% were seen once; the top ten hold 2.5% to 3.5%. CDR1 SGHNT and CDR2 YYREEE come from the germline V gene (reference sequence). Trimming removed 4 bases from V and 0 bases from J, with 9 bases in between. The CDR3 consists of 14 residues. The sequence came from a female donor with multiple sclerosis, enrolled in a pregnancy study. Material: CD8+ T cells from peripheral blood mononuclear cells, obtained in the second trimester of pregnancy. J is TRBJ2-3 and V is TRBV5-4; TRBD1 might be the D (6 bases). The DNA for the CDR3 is TGTGCCAGCAGCGGACAGAGCAGCACAGATACGCAGTATTTT. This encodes CASSGQSSTDTQYF.